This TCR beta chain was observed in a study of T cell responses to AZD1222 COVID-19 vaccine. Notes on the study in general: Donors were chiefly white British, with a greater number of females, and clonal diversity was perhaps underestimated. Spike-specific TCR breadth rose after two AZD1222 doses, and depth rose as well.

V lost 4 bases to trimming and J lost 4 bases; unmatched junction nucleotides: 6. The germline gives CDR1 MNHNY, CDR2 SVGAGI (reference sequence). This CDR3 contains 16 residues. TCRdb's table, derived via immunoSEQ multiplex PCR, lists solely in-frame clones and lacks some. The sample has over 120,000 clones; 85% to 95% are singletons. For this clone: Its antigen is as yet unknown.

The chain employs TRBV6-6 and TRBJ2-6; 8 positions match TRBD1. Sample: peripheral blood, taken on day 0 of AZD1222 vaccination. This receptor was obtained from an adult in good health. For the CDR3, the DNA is TGTGCCAGCAGTTTGCAGGGGGCGTCAGGGGCCAACGTCCTGACTTTC. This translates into CASSLQGASGANVLTF.